This entry features one TCR beta chain sequence. Its matching antigen is unknown. This record comes from a study of T cell responses to AZD1222 COVID-19 vaccine. Overall study: Pooled together were second doses at about 4 or about 12 weeks.

This CDR3 has 14 amino acids. V shed 7 bases and J 8 bases; nucleotides not matched to a gene: 8. Looked up from germline, CDR1 is MDHEN and CDR2 is SYDVKM. Whole-study findings and limits: Most donors were white British, females outnumbered males, and clonal diversity was possibly underestimated.

The method was immunoSEQ multiplex PCR; TCRdb's version includes in-frame clones alone and lacks a portion of them. Of some 120,000 clones detected, about nine tenths appear once; the ten largest clones hold under 1.2%. The clonotype comes from an adult in good health. The genes are TRBV28 and TRBJ1-4, with 9 positions matching TRBD1. The sequences come from peripheral blood, collected on day 0 of AZD1222 vaccination. CDR3 nucleotide sequence: TGTGCCAGCACCACCGGGACAGGGACCGAAAAACTGTTTTTT. Translated, it gives CASTTGTGTEKLFF.